A selection of T cell receptor beta chains follows, all from one sample in a study of neoadjuvant nivolumab and ipilimumab in lung cancer. The data were produced by immunoSEQ multiplex PCR, yet TCRdb's version contains in-frame clones alone and is incomplete. The sample holds some 25,000 clones, 70% to 80% seen once. Here the sequenced sample was tumor tissue, taken after neoadjuvant nivolumab, alone or with ipilimumab, at or shortly before surgery. The source is an adult with non-small cell lung cancer. Both conserved end residues are part of each CDR3. D genes are given only for firm matches. Only part of the rows carry a size: once, few, many, or a class if the clone is expanded.

v_gene	d_gene	j_gene	abundance	CDR3nt	CDR3aa
TRBV11-2	TRBD1	TRBJ1-2	NA	TGTGCCAGCAGATTGACAGGGACCAACTATGGCTACACCTTC	CASRLTGTNYGYTF
TRBV5-1	NA	TRBJ1-1	NA	TGCGCCAGCAGCTTGGGAACAGGCAGAACTGAAGCTTTCTTT	CASSLGTGRTEAFF
TRBV7-6	NA	TRBJ2-5	NA	TGTGCCAGCAGCTTAGAGGGACGCGGAGACCAGTACTTC	CASSLEGRGDQYF
TRBV5-1	NA	TRBJ2-3	NA	TGCGCCAGCAGCCAAGGGTGGCGGACAACAGATACGCAGTATTTT	CASSQGWRTTDTQYF
TRBV7-9	NA	TRBJ2-7	NA	TGTGCCAGCAGCATGGTAGGGTCCAGCTCCTACGAGCAGTACTTC	CASSMVGSSSYEQYF
TRBV5-1	NA	TRBJ2-7	NA	TGCGCCAGCAGAGGGGGACTCTCCTACGAGCAGTACTTC	CASRGGLSYEQYF
TRBV2	NA	TRBJ2-2	NA	TGTGCCAGCAGTGAACTAGCCGCCGGGGAGCTGTTTTTT	CASSELAAGELFF
TRBV18	NA	TRBJ2-3	once	TGTGCCAGCTCACCACTCGGGCAGGCGGGAACAGATACGCAGTATTTT	CASSPLGQAGTDTQYF
TRBV7-9	NA	TRBJ2-7	NA	TGTGCCAGCAGCTTACCAGGGGCTACCTACGAGCAGTACTTC	CASSLPGATYEQYF
TRBV6-5	TRBD1	TRBJ1-1	NA	TGTGCCAGCAGGCCTGGGACAGGGAGAGCTTTCTTT	CASRPGTGRAFF
TRBV14	NA	TRBJ2-7	NA	TGTGCCAGCAGCCAAGAAAGGGGCCCTTCCTACGAGCAGTACTTC	CASSQERGPSYEQYF
TRBV4-1	TRBD1	TRBJ1-6	NA	TGCGCCAGCAGCCAAGAAGGTCGGACAGGGGACTCCTATAATTCACCCCTCCACTTT	CASSQEGRTGDSYNSPLHF
TRBV5-1	TRBD2	TRBJ2-5	NA	TGCGCCAGCAGCTTCCTAGCGGGGGGGATGCAGACCCAGTACTTC	CASSFLAGGMQTQYF
TRBV11-2	NA	TRBJ1-2	NA	TGTGCCAGCAGCCCCTCCGTGGGCTATTATGGCTACACCTTC	CASSPSVGYYGYTF
TRBV7-9	NA	TRBJ1-4	NA	TGTGCCAGCAGCTTAGGAGTCCCCTCGACTAATGAAAAACTGTTTTTT	CASSLGVPSTNEKLFF
TRBV6-5	NA	TRBJ1-4	NA	TGTGCCAGCAGTTTTCACCTGCAGGTCCTCAATGAAAAACTGTTTTTT	CASSFHLQVLNEKLFF
TRBV27	NA	TRBJ1-1	NA	TGTGCCAGCAGTTTAAGGGCAGGGAGTACTGAAGCTTTCTTT	CASSLRAGSTEAFF
TRBV4-1	NA	TRBJ2-7	few	TGCGCCAGCAGCCAAGATCACAGCGATAGACAGCAGTACTTC	CASSQDHSDRQQYF
TRBV5-4	TRBD2	TRBJ2-6	NA	TGTGCCAGCTTTACGGGGGGGCCCGTGGCCAACGTCCTGACTTTC	CASFTGGPVANVLTF
TRBV10-3	NA	TRBJ2-7	NA	TGTGCCATCAGTGACAACTTTATGGGGCGCTGGTCCTACGAGCAGTACTTC	CAISDNFMGRWSYEQYF
TRBV6-1	TRBD1	TRBJ2-7	few	TGTGCCAGCAGTGAATACGGGACAGGGTGGATATACGAGCAGTACTTC	CASSEYGTGWIYEQYF
TRBV2	NA	TRBJ2-3	NA	TGTGCCAGCAGTGAAGACGCTGGCCGTACAGATACGCAGTATTTT	CASSEDAGRTDTQYF
TRBV5-1	TRBD2	TRBJ2-5	NA	TGCGCCAGCAGCCGGGGGGACCGAAACCTAGAGACCCAGTACTTC	CASSRGDRNLETQYF
TRBV5-4	TRBD1	TRBJ1-3	NA	TGTGCCAGCAGCCAGAACAGGGGCTCCTCTGGAAACACCATATATTTT	CASSQNRGSSGNTIYF
TRBV5-1	NA	TRBJ2-2	NA	TGCGCCAGCAGCTTGGACTCCTACGGGGAGCTGTTTTTT	CASSLDSYGELFF
TRBV27	NA	TRBJ2-1	medium-sized	TGTGCCAGCAGTTTGTCGGGGCATGAGCAGTTCTTC	CASSLSGHEQFF
TRBV2	NA	TRBJ1-1	NA	TGTGCCAGCAGTAGCCTTGGGACCGCCTATGATGAAGCTTTCTTT	CASSSLGTAYDEAFF
TRBV6-9	NA	TRBJ2-7	few	TGTGCCAGCAGCCCCGGGTCCTACGAGCAGTACTTC	CASSPGSYEQYF
TRBV7-9	NA	TRBJ2-2	NA	TGTGCCAGCAGCTTTCTAAACACCGGGGAGCTGTTTTTT	CASSFLNTGELFF
TRBV5-1	NA	TRBJ1-6	once	TGCGCCAGCAGCTCAGGGGTTAATTCACCCCTCCACTTT	CASSSGVNSPLHF
TRBV6-1	NA	TRBJ2-7	NA	TGTGCCAGCAGTGAAGGATGGGGATTCTACGAGCAGTACTTC	CASSEGWGFYEQYF
TRBV9	TRBD1	TRBJ2-7	NA	TGTGCCAGCAGCAAAGGACAGGGATCCTACGAGCAGTACTTC	CASSKGQGSYEQYF
TRBV5-1	NA	TRBJ2-7	once	TGCGCCAGCAGCTTTCGGGACACGGGGCACGAGCAGTACTTC	CASSFRDTGHEQYF
TRBV11-2	NA	TRBJ2-5	few	TGTGCCAGCAGCTTAGTGACGGGACAAGAGACCCAGTACTTC	CASSLVTGQETQYF
TRBV5-6	NA	TRBJ2-7	NA	TGTGCCAGCAGCTCCACCAGTTACGAGCAGTACTTC	CASSSTSYEQYF
TRBV30	NA	TRBJ1-6	few	TGTGCCTGGAGTGTCTCGGCATCACCCCTCCACTTT	CAWSVSASPLHF
TRBV5-1	NA	TRBJ2-3	NA	TGCGCCAGCAGCTTGAGAGGGGCGAGCACAGATACGCAGTATTTT	CASSLRGASTDTQYF
TRBV5-6	NA	TRBJ1-2	NA	TGTGCCAGCAGCTCCGGGGTAAGGGAAAGGGATGGCTACACCTTC	CASSSGVRERDGYTF
TRBV18	TRBD1	TRBJ2-7	NA	TGTGCCAGCTCACCAACAGGGGATCTTCAGTACTTC	CASSPTGDLQYF
TRBV7-9	NA	TRBJ1-2	NA	TGTGCCAGCACCAGAACTAACTATGGCTACACCTTC	CASTRTNYGYTF
TRBV5-6	NA	TRBJ1-2	NA	TGTGCCAGCAGCTTGGCACAGGGTGGCGGCTACACCTTC	CASSLAQGGGYTF
TRBV7-3	NA	TRBJ2-3	NA	TGTGCCAGCAGCTTAGGTGACCTAACAGATACGCAGTATTTT	CASSLGDLTDTQYF
TRBV6-5	NA	TRBJ2-3	once	TGTGCCAGCAGCCTAACAGATACGCAGTATTTT	CASSLTDTQYF
TRBV11-3	NA	TRBJ2-3	NA	TGTGCCAGCAGCCTAGGGTCAGATACGCAGTATTTT	CASSLGSDTQYF
TRBV28	NA	TRBJ1-5	NA	TGTGCCAGCAGTCCCGCACCTTATAGCAATCAGCCCCAGCATTTT	CASSPAPYSNQPQHF
TRBV7-8	TRBD1	TRBJ1-5	NA	TGTGCCAGCAGCCTACGACAGGGTGGGCGCAATCAGCCCCAGCATTTT	CASSLRQGGRNQPQHF
TRBV7-8	NA	TRBJ2-5	NA	TGTGCCAGCAGCCGGCTGACCCTTGTGACCCAGTACTTC	CASSRLTLVTQYF
TRBV6-5	NA	TRBJ1-6	NA	TGTGCCAGCAGTGACGGGGGACGATCACCCCTCCACTTT	CASSDGGRSPLHF
TRBV30	NA	TRBJ2-1	NA	TGTGCCTGGAGCGTCTTATTGGGGGACAATGAGCAGTTCTTC	CAWSVLLGDNEQFF
TRBV11-2	TRBD1	TRBJ2-7	NA	TGTGCCAGCAGGGGGGGACAGGGGTTCGAGCAGTACTTC	CASRGGQGFEQYF
TRBV27	TRBD1	TRBJ1-2	NA	TGTGCCAGCAGCCCGGGACAGGCTAACTATGGCTACACCTTC	CASSPGQANYGYTF
TRBV6-1	NA	TRBJ2-5	NA	TGTGCCAGCAGTTCCCGGGAAGAGACCCAGTACTTC	CASSSREETQYF
TRBV5-5	NA	TRBJ1-5	NA	TGTGCCAGCAGTCCCATGGCGGACAGTCCGCAGCCCCAGCATTTT	CASSPMADSPQPQHF
TRBV11-1	TRBD2	TRBJ2-1	NA	TGTGCCAGCAGCTTAGGCGGACTAGCTGCCGGCGAGCAGTTCTTC	CASSLGGLAAGEQFF
TRBV5-1	NA	TRBJ2-5	NA	TGCGCCAGCAGCTTTGGCCGCGGAGGGGAGACCCAGTACTTC	CASSFGRGGETQYF
TRBV20-1	NA	TRBJ1-5	NA	TGCAGTGCTGGAAACAATCAGCCCCAGCATTTT	CSAGNNQPQHF
TRBV7-2	NA	TRBJ1-2	NA	TGTGCCAGCAGCTTAAGCAGGGGCGGTAACTATGGCTACACCTTC	CASSLSRGGNYGYTF